Listed below are T cell receptor beta chains from one sample, sequenced in a study of cytomegalovirus exposure and HLA in healthy donors. Sequenced by immunoSEQ multiplex PCR; TCRdb stores in-frame clones only, minus some. This sample has more than 110,000 clones, with roughly three quarters found just once. The sequencing input was PBMCs. These receptors all come from a woman in her forties or fifties in good health and CMV-seronegative. CDR3s include the opening cysteine and the closing phenylalanine or tryptophan.

v_gene	j_gene	CDR3aa
TRBV7-9	TRBJ2-7	CASSFRWAYEQYF
TRBV5-4	TRBJ2-5	CASSLDGGGTTETQYF
TRBV5-5	TRBJ2-3	CASSLDGGGTDTQYF
TRBV30	TRBJ1-1	CAWKRDSVEAFF
TRBV7-2	TRBJ1-4	CASTLGDRTFGEKLFF
TRBV9	TRBJ1-2	CASSVVGQIGYGYTF
TRBV7-9	TRBJ1-2	CASSLAGYGYTF
TRBV19	TRBJ2-5	CASSSDRGETQYF
TRBV5-4	TRBJ1-2	CASSSKQPTGADYGYTF
TRBV5-6	TRBJ1-2	CASSSRTGGFNYGYTF
TRBV25-1	TRBJ1-2	CASSATGGRYTF
TRBV7-9	TRBJ1-2	CASSLAGTGANYGYTF
TRBV6-5	TRBJ1-3	CASAVGGGANTIYF
TRBV7-6	TRBJ2-5	CASSLAPTRQETQYF
TRBV7-9	TRBJ1-1	CASSPDRGQRTEAFF
TRBV6-1	TRBJ1-2	CASSGGQGYGYTF
TRBV19	TRBJ1-2	CASQAQGRGYVDGYTF
TRBV30	TRBJ1-3	CAWSLSRGDFSGNTIYF
TRBV4-2	TRBJ2-3	CASSFSLVSPDTQYF
TRBV18	TRBJ1-1	CASSLQGALGTEAFF
TRBV7-8	TRBJ1-5	CASSLLGDSNQPQHF
TRBV7-2	TRBJ1-1	CASSLGVTEAFF
TRBV15	TRBJ1-3	CATSRDRGGNSGNTIYF
TRBV30	TRBJ2-2	CAWSGRVPGGELFF
TRBV7-2	TRBJ2-2	CASSLDPNTGELFF
TRBV2	TRBJ1-4	CASSGHSDDNEKLFF
TRBV7-8	TRBJ1-2	CASSLETGDYGYTF
TRBV27	TRBJ1-2	CASSAFTGSYGYTF
TRBV10-3	TRBJ1-2	CAISRGTGDYGYTF
TRBV2	TRBJ2-5	CASTYLGRLAGGQETQYF
TRBV7-8	TRBJ2-1	CASSYPGGGGLHYNEQFF
TRBV5-1	TRBJ1-2	CASSSRTGENYGYTF
TRBV11-2	TRBJ2-7	CASSLERDSLSSYEQYF
TRBV7-2	TRBJ1-3	CASSQGPPGQSSGNTIYF
TRBV2	TRBJ2-1	CASSEHFAGGPYNEQFF
TRBV7-9	TRBJ2-3	CASTWNRGRDTQYF
TRBV5-4	TRBJ1-2	CASNGQGNYGYTF
TRBV7-2	TRBJ2-3	CAKDSGGGDTQYF
TRBV7-6	TRBJ2-5	CASSLTGGQETQYF
TRBV5-1	TRBJ2-6	CASSILAGTAYSGANVLTF
TRBV19	TRBJ2-5	CASSIRGRETQYF
TRBV5-1	TRBJ2-1	CASSLEPGNGGYNEQFF
TRBV2	TRBJ2-2	CASSEGQGFTGELFF
TRBV5-6	TRBJ1-1	CASSLIQLGLAFF
TRBV15	TRBJ1-4	CATSRAQGTNEKLFF
TRBV9	TRBJ1-1	CASSVDPGTGLNTEAFF
TRBV7-9	TRBJ1-4	CASSSPPRGRSATNEKLFF
TRBV15	TRBJ2-1	CATSRDFELANEQFF
TRBV4-1	TRBJ2-3	CASSQGGSGGDTQYF
TRBV30	TRBJ1-1	CAWISGGSNTEAFF
TRBV29-1	TRBJ1-2	CSVPRGDPYGYTF
TRBV5-1	TRBJ2-5	CASSRSGRSGGREETQYF
TRBV5-4	TRBJ1-1	CASSRPEKATAEAFF
TRBV12-2	TRBJ1-2	CASRPTGARTFANYGYTF
TRBV5-1	TRBJ2-5	CASSLEGAGRQETQYF